The 2 T cell receptor beta chains in this list originate from one sample, sequenced in a study of CD8+ T cells in alopecia areata. Extracted RNA was reverse transcribed into cDNA, the sequencing template. The method was immunoSEQ multiplex PCR; TCRdb's version includes in-frame clones alone and lacks a portion of them. In total the sample includes under 350,000 clones, none of them seen once. Pooled cutaneous lymph node cells were sorted using CD4, CD8alpha, NKG2D, NKG2ACE and other markers. What was sequenced was CD4+ T cells sorted from a lymph node. The receptors originated from a C3H/HeJ mouse with alopecia areata. The strain's MHC type: H2-k.

With regard to this clone: Gene names and germline refer to mouse. The read terminates 4 residues before the CDR3 end, so the remaining end is supplied by the germline J gene. The V call is TRBV19, the J call TRBJ2-3, with a tentative D call TRBD1 (6 bases). V lost 1 base and J lost 4, with 10 bases in between. This CDR3 contains 14 residues. Germline V CDR1 and CDR2: FNHDT, SITEND (reference sequence). The CDR3 protein is CASSISRGPETLYF. CDR3 DNA, as far as it was read: TGTGCCAGCAGTATAAGCAGGGGTCCAGAA.

This clone was observed many times. Here the gene names and germline are mouse. The read gets to within 4 residues of the CDR3 end, and the germline J gene fills in the rest. The chain couples TRBV17 to TRBJ2-7; TRBD1 is a possible D gene (5 bases). CDR3 length: 11 amino acids. Germline CDR1 reads MNHDT; CDR2 reads YYDKIL. CDR3 DNA (partial): TGTGCTAGCAGTCCAGGGTAT. Amino acid sequence: CASSPGY. The whole CDR3 is CASSPGYEQYF.